This T cell receptor beta chain was captured by sequencing in a study of control samples from healthy donors and cancer patients. Germline V CDR1 and CDR2: LGHNA, YSLEER. The V segment lost 2 bases and the J segment 3 bases; nucleotides outside the gene matches: 3. The CDR3 runs 15 residues. Assay used: immunoSEQ multiplex PCR; TCRdb lists only in-frame clones, some missing. This sample has under 100,000 clones, with about 88% found just once. This clonotype originated in a woman in her 70s in good health. The V and J genes are TRBV4-3 and TRBJ2-1, with TRBD1 matching over 8 bases. The specimen sequenced was blood. Here the CDR3 DNA reads TGCGCCAGCAGCCAATATACAGGGGGCTACAATGAGCAGTTCTTC. Encoded protein: CASSQYTGGYNEQFF.